This T cell receptor (beta chain) comes out of a study of T cell responses to AZD1222 COVID-19 vaccine. Study-wide context: The study pooled second doses at about 4 or about 12 weeks.

Whole-study results and caveats: Repertoire samples came only from after the peak T cell response. The donor group comprised mostly white British people and more females; the analysis possibly underestimated clonal diversity. It was only a handful of AZD1222 recipients who were seropositive at baseline.

V was shortened by 6 bases and J by 0 bases, with 7 bases between the two germline ends. Per germline, CDR1 MNHEY and CDR2 SMNVEV (reference sequence). The CDR3 covers 13 residues. The table came from immunoSEQ multiplex PCR; TCRdb's copy has only in-frame clones and leaves some out. Of 180,000 or so clones detected, 93% appear once; the ten largest clones hold 3% to 5%. A remark on this clone: Antigen unknown.

The chain uses TRBV27 and TRBJ2-3, with D perhaps being TRBD1 or TRBD2 (5 bases each). This TCR was recovered from an adult in good health. The source was peripheral blood, collected on day 0 of AZD1222 vaccination. The CDR3 DNA follows: TGTGCCAGCAGGGGGACGAGCACAGATACGCAGTATTTT. It encodes CASRGTSTDTQYF.